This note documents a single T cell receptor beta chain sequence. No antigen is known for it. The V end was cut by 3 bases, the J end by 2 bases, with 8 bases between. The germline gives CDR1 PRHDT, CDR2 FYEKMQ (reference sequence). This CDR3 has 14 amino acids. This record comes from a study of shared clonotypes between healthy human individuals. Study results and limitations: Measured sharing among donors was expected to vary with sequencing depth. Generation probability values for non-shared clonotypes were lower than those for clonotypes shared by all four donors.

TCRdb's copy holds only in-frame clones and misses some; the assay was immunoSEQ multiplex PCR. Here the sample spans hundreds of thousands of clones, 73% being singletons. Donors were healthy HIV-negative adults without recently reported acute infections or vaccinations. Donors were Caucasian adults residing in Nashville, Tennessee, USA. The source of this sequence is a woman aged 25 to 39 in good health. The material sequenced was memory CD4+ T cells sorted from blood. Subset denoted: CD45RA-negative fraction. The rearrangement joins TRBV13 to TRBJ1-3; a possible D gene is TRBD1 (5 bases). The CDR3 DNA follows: TGTGCCAGCAGCTTTTTAGGGGCTGGAAACACCATATATTTT. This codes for CASSFLGAGNTIYF.